This T cell receptor (beta chain) was found in a study of vaccination effects on CD4 cells after COVID-19. Across the study: Every participant took two doses of the BNT162b2 or mRNA-1273 vaccine. Regarding the study as a whole: In the late period after vaccination, infection- and vaccine-induced clones contracted markedly.

Details on this clone: The antigen is unknown.

Generated by immunoSEQ multiplex PCR, the TCRdb table keeps only in-frame clones and is missing some. The data contain under 45,000 clones, approximately 70% of them singletons. CD4+ T cells specific for antigen were expanded with viral peptide pools by the ViraFEST assay before sequencing. The authors isolated CD4+ T cells after around 10 days of culture. The vaccine recipients had no prior SARS-CoV-2 infection, with negative nucleocapsid antibodies. Days 3 and 7 were when half the medium was replaced with IL-2 medium. Trimming stripped 0 bases from V and 2 bases from J, with 5 bases between. This CDR3 has 15 residues. Per the germline V gene, CDR1 is SEHNR and CDR2 is FQNEAQ (reference sequence).

Source: CD4+ T cells from PBMCs cultured with HCoV-OC43 spike peptides, taken before COVID-19 vaccination. Subset of the sample: HCoV-OC43 spike overlapping peptide pool stimulation. V usage is TRBV7-9 and J usage is TRBJ2-6; D assignment may be TRBD1 or TRBD2 (5 bases each). This receptor was taken from a human donor who received a COVID-19 vaccine. CDR3 residues: CASSLAGAGANVLTF. CDR3 DNA: TGTGCCAGCAGCTTAGCGGGGGCTGGGGCCAACGTCCTGACTTTC.